Only one count was recorded for the clone carrying this TCR beta chain. Its antigen is as yet unknown. Diagnosing involved the use of clinical symptoms, serum thyroxine and TRAb, thyroid ultrasound and orbital computed tomography. These data belong to a study of T cells in Graves' hyperthyroidism and ophthalmopathy. TCR beta CDR3 region amplification was performed from RNA transcripts. With the HTBI primer set, the TCR CDR3 went through a first round of RT-PCR. TCRdb re-called the multiplex PCR reads through MiXCR, storing one row per CDR3 protein. The data contain about 840,000 distinct CDR3 sequences, over 35% of them seen just once; the ten biggest clones take up about 8.9%. The study, taken as a whole, reports: Most thyroid clonotypes expanded above 0.001 were also detected in blood.

Germline-derived CDR1 and CDR2 are SGHTA and FQGNSA. The CDR3 length is 11 residues. V was trimmed by 4 bases and J by 8 bases, leaving 6 bases between them. The sequenced sample was blood. The chain uses TRBV7-2 and TRBJ1-3, with unresolved D. This clonotype was obtained from a man between 18 and 29 years old with Graves' hyperthyroidism. The CDR3 DNA reads TGTGCCAGCAGCTCCGACGACACCATATATTTT. Translating gives CASSSDDTIYF.